This T cell receptor beta chain emerged from a study of tumour-infiltrating T cells in Burkitt lymphoma. At the level of the study: Survival, overall and progression-free, tracked with productive clonality.

The CDR3 extends over 14 amino acids. The germline V and J ends were trimmed by 3 bases and 1 base, with 9 bases remaining between them. Per germline, CDR1 SGHAT and CDR2 FQDESV (reference sequence). Data came from immunoSEQ multiplex PCR; TCRdb stores just in-frame clones and leaves some out. Of some 13,000 clones detected, about 85% appear once; the ten largest clones hold roughly 1.4%. This chain connects TRBV11-1 to TRBJ1-1; D is possibly TRBD1 (6 bases). Sequencing was carried out using tumor tissue. The clonotype was recovered from a human donor with diffuse large B-cell lymphoma. The CDR3, as DNA: TGTGCCAGCAGCTTGAGGGGGGAGAACACTGAAGCTTTCTTT. It yields the protein CASSLRGENTEAFF.